Listed here are 10 T cell receptor beta chains from one sample, sequenced in a study of tumor-infiltrating lymphocytes in primary liver carcinoma. Co-extracting RNA and DNA was done with about 18-33 mg of unsorted bulk tissue as input. TCR beta cDNA was reverse-transcribed from around 0.55 ug of total RNA. The reaction used a constant-region primer and ProtoScript II reverse transcriptase. It was through three nested multiplex PCR rounds of slightly modified ARM-PCR that TCR beta libraries arose. With TRBV1-TRBV30 forward primers and a C-beta reverse primer, the first two PCR rounds were run for 10 to 11 cycles each. One entry per CDR3 protein, called by TCRdb with MiXCR from the multiplex PCR reads. The sample has roughly 100,000 distinct CDR3 sequences; around 83% are singletons. The sequencing input was liver tumor tissue from sampling region 3. Subset indicated: tumor region T3, left-lateral pole. The receptor set was obtained from a man aged 40-55 years with primary liver carcinoma and hepatitis B virus infection.

As to this clonotype: The missing conserved phenylalanine or tryptophan at the end of this CDR3 makes a read error likely. V gene TRBV5-5 combines with J gene TRBJ2-1, with a tentative D call TRBD2 (5 bases). Germline CDR1 SGHKS, CDR2 YYEKEE (reference sequence). There are 15 residues in the CDR3. DNA of the CDR3: TGTGCCAGCAGTCGAAGCGGTCCTTCCTACAATGGGCAGTTCTAC. This translates into CASSRSGPSYNGQFY.

This clonotype was picked up a small number of times. Since a much larger clone is just one base distant, this may be a read error. The chain carries TRBV30 and TRBJ2-2; D is undetermined. The germline CDR1 and CDR2 sequences are GTSNPN and SVGIG (reference sequence). This CDR3 is built from 15 residues. CDR3 nucleotides: TGTGTCTGGAGAAAAAGGACGGGGAACACCGGGGAGCTGTTTTTT. Protein sequence: CVWRKRTGNTGELFF.

A note on this clonotype: An end of the junction does not agree with germline; a read error may underlie this. The chain joins TRBV5-1 to TRBJ2-5; 9 bases line up with TRBD2. The CDR3 covers 15 residues. Germline V gene data show CDR1 as SGHRS and CDR2 as YFSETQ. The CDR3 region has the DNA TGTGCCAGCGGTCCGGATAGCGGGAGTCAAGAGACCCAGTACTTC. Protein: CASGPDSGSQETQYF.

CDR3 residues: CASSQGVYPNSIQYF. CDR3 in DNA: TGTGCCAGCAGCCAAGGCGTGTATCCCAATAGTATTCAGTACTTC. V usage is TRBV4-2 and J usage is TRBJ2-4; D not certain. This CDR3 has 15 residues. Germline lookup yields CDR1 LGHNA and CDR2 YNFKEQ. Between the trimmed V and J ends, which lost 1 base and 10 bases, there was a span of 17 bases.

As regards this clonotype: Germline is not matched at one junction end, which may reflect a read error. The chain is built from TRBV28 and TRBJ2-4; D is ambiguous. The CDR3 is 15 residues long. CDR1 is MDHEN, CDR2 SYDVKM, per germline. In nucleotides, the CDR3 is TGTGCCAGCAACCCTCCCGGGTTGGCCAGAAAGATTCACTACTTC. Amino acid sequence: CASNPPGLARKIHYF.

On this clonotype itself: Germline is not matched at one junction end, which may reflect a read error. This chain joins TRBV10-3 and TRBJ2-2, with D tentatively TRBD1 or TRBD2 (5 bases each). This CDR3 has 17 amino acids. CDR1 and CDR2 (germline): ENHRY, SYGVKD. The CDR3 spells CAISSQGVGANTGELSF. The CDR3 nucleotides read TGTGCCATCAGTAGTCAGGGCGTGGGAGCGAACACCGGGGAGCTGTCTTTT.

At least ten counts were recorded for this clonotype. The J gene is TRBJ2-6, the V gene TRBV28; weak D call: TRBD1 (5 bases). The CDR3 has 15 amino acids. Trimming cost V 6 bases and J 4 bases, with 13 bases left between them. Germline V gene sequence: CDR1 MDHEN, CDR2 SYDVKM. The CDR3 DNA sequence: TGTGCCAGCAGGACCCAGGGATCCGGGGCCAACGTCCTGACTTTC. It encodes CASRTQGSGANVLTF.

As to this clonotype: A much larger clonotype is one base distant, so this may be a read error. The chain joins TRBV5-1 to TRBJ1-1; TRBD1 might be the D (6 bases). CDR1 is SGHRS and CDR2 is YFSETQ in the germline V gene. The CDR3 extends over 13 amino acids. The V end was cut by 10 bases, the J end by 7 bases, with 20 bases between. For the CDR3, the DNA is TGCGCCTGCAACAAGGGGGGGGCGGATGAAGCTTTCTTT. Amino acid sequence: CACNKGGADEAFF.

On this clonotype itself: At one of its ends the junction is not consistent with the germline gene, which may arise from a read error. This chain joins TRBV6-6 and TRBJ1-6; D perhaps matches TRBD1 (6 bases). The CDR3 is made up of 16 amino acids. In germline, CDR1 is MNHNY, CDR2 SVGAGI (reference sequence). The CDR3 region has the DNA TGTGCCAGCAGTTTATCAGAGGGGGGACTATGTTCATCCCTCCACTTT. Translation: CASSLSEGGLCSSLHF.

This clonotype came up a few times. A much more abundant neighbour one base away suggests this may be a read error. The V call is TRBV5-1, the J call TRBJ2-1; 10 bases line up with TRBD2. V dropped 4 bases and J dropped 8; count of bases not matched to a gene: 9. Germline lookup yields CDR1 SGHRS and CDR2 YFSETQ. The CDR3 runs 15 residues. CDR3 nucleotide sequence: TGCGCCAGCAGCACCAGCGGGAGGGCCGAGGATGAGCAGTTCTTC. It yields the protein CASSTSGRAEDEQFF.